Shown below are 6 T cell receptor beta chains from a single sample sequenced in a study of CD8 T cells in ankylosing spondylitis. Antigens for these TCRs are unknown. TCRdb used MiXCR to reprocess the 5' RACE reads, holding one entry per CDR3 protein. This sample carries roughly 700,000 distinct CDR3 sequences, around 20% of them seen once, and the ten largest clones take around 19%. General study results and limits: One TCR beta motif, made up of several highly homologous variants, appeared characteristic of ankylosing spondylitis blood.

The sequenced sample was blood, either unsorted or a sorted T cell fraction (not recorded which). The receptors stem from a male donor with ankylosing spondylitis.

This clonotype showed up just a few times. J is TRBJ1-1 and V is TRBV28; no firm D call. Germline V gene sequence: CDR1 MDHEN, CDR2 SYDVKM. V was shortened by 4 bases and J by 1 base, with 13 bases between the two germline ends. The CDR3 spans 15 residues. This CDR3 reads CASSSPSAANTEAFF. The CDR3 DNA follows: TGTGCCAGCAGTTCTCCCTCGGCGGCGAACACTGAAGCTTTCTTT.

The chain joins TRBV27 to TRBJ2-5, with TRBD2 matching over 16 bases. The CDR3 consists of 17 residues. The V gene's germline CDR1 is MNHEY and CDR2 SMNVEV (reference sequence). Trimming at V came to 5 bases and at J to 5 bases, leaving 8 bases not matched to a gene. CDR3 amino acids: CASSPPGLAGGPETQYF. The CDR3 bases are TGTGCCAGCAGTCCTCCGGGACTAGCGGGAGGGCCGGAGACCCAGTACTTC.

The rearrangement uses TRBV28 and TRBJ1-1; D gene uncertain. With 3 bases removed from V and 5 bases from J, the gap between germline ends came to 16 bases. Per the germline V gene, CDR1 is MDHEN and CDR2 is SYDVKM. The CDR3 runs to 15 residues. In nucleotides, the CDR3 is TGTGCCAGCAGTTTTCCCCTTCGGGCGGAGACTGAAGCTTTCTTT. Translation gives CASSFPLRAETEAFF.

The V gene is TRBV28, the J gene TRBJ2-5; TRBD1 or TRBD2 may be the D gene (7 bases each). The V end was cut by 3 bases, the J end by 5 bases, with 13 bases between. Germline CDR1 reads MDHEN; CDR2 reads SYDVKM. This CDR3 region has 14 residues. The CDR3 DNA sequence: TGTGCCAGCAGTTTTCAGGGGGGGTCGGAGACCCAGTACTTC. Translating gives CASSFQGGSETQYF.

This clonotype has only a few counts. The J gene is TRBJ1-4, the V gene TRBV5-5; weak D call: TRBD1 (5 bases). This CDR3 spans 15 amino acids. The germline V gene encodes CDR1 SGHKS and CDR2 YYEKEE (reference sequence). V lost 4 bases, J lost 3 bases, and 13 bases lay in between. The CDR3 is CASSPVGGANEKLFF. The CDR3 region has the DNA TGTGCCAGCAGCCCGGTCGGGGGGGCTAATGAAAAACTGTTTTTT.

The chain carries TRBV7-2 and TRBJ1-5, with TRBD1 matching 7 bases. The CDR3 sequence is 13 residues long. After removal of 5 bases from V and 6 bases from J, the junction contained 4 bases not matched to a gene. Per the germline V gene, CDR1 is SGHTA and CDR2 is FQGNSA. The CDR3 sequence: CASSANRGQPQHF. The CDR3 DNA reads TGTGCCAGCAGCGCAAACAGGGGTCAGCCCCAGCATTTT.